The 20 T cell receptor beta chains given below trace back to one sample, sequenced in a study of cytomegalovirus exposure and HLA in healthy donors. The study ran its PCR with 60 Vbeta and 13 Jbeta primers. TCRdb's copy holds only in-frame clones and misses some; the assay was immunoSEQ multiplex PCR. Among roughly 160,000 clones listed, 70% to 80% were seen once. The specimen was PBMCs. The receptors were sampled from a man aged 40-49 years in good health and CMV-seronegative.

This rearrangement joins TRBV19 to TRBJ2-7; 8 bases line up with TRBD2. CDR1 is LNHDA, CDR2 SQIVND, per germline (reference sequence). V lost 3 bases and J lost 0; bases outside the gene matches: 7. The CDR3 contains 16 residues. Here the CDR3 DNA reads TGTGCCAGTAGTATCTTGGGCGCGGGAGGCTCCTACGAGCAGTACTTC. Residues: CASSILGAGGSYEQYF.

The rearrangement joins TRBV4-1 to TRBJ2-6; 9 bases line up with TRBD1. Germline trimming cut 4 bases from V and 1 base from J; bases unmatched to any gene: 5. The CDR3 sequence is 17 residues long. Germline V lookup: CDR1 MGHRA, CDR2 YSYEKL. The CDR3 reads CASSLRDRASGANVLTF. The DNA of the CDR3 is TGCGCCAGCAGCCTCCGGGACAGGGCTTCTGGGGCCAACGTCCTGACTTTC.

The V gene is TRBV7-9, the J gene TRBJ2-1; 9 positions match TRBD2. The V gene end was trimmed by 5 bases and the J gene end by 5 bases; junction bases not matched to a gene: 7. Germline CDR1 reads SEHNR; CDR2 reads FQNEAQ (reference sequence). The CDR3 totals 15 residues. The DNA for the CDR3 is TGTGCCAGCAGCCGTCTACTAGCGGGTCACAATGAGCAGTTCTTC. This gives the protein CASSRLLAGHNEQFF.

On this clone: At one end, the junction sequence differs from germline, possibly due to a read error. The rearrangement uses TRBV14 and TRBJ2-4; no clear D. Germline values: CDR1 SGHDN, CDR2 FVKESK. The CDR3 contains 12 residues. The DNA of the CDR3 is TGTGCCAGCAGCCAAGCCTGGAACAGTCAGTACTTC. This encodes CASSQAWNSQYF.

The gene calls are TRBV7-8 and TRBJ2-7, with TRBD1 as a possible D gene (6 bases). The CDR3 is 15 amino acids. In germline, CDR1 is SGHVS, CDR2 FQNEAQ. The V gene lost 5 bases and the J gene lost 4 bases, with 18 bases spanning the gap. The DNA of the CDR3 is TGTGCCAGCAGCCTTAAGACAGGTGGTACGTACGAGCAGTACTTC. This encodes CASSLKTGGTYEQYF.

V is TRBV28 and J is TRBJ2-1, with 7 bases aligning to TRBD2. J lost 4 bases, V lost 4 bases, and 13 bases had no gene match. Germline V lookup: CDR1 MDHEN, CDR2 SYDVKM. CDR3 length: 17 residues. DNA of the CDR3: TGTGCCAGCAGTTCTCGTAAAACGGGAGGCCCTTACAATGAGCAGTTCTTC. This translates into CASSSRKTGGPYNEQFF.

The genes are TRBV7-9 and TRBJ1-1; the D is unclear. This CDR3 is built from 13 residues. Trimming cost V 1 base and J 9 bases, with 12 bases left between them. The germline gives CDR1 SEHNR, CDR2 FQNEAQ (reference sequence). The CDR3 loop is CASSLEKGVKAFF. DNA for the CDR3: TGTGCCAGCAGCTTAGAAAAGGGAGTGAAAGCTTTCTTT.

V and J are TRBV11-2 and TRBJ2-5, with TRBD2 matching over 12 bases. The CDR3 spans 15 residues. CDR1 is SGHAT, CDR2 FQNNGV, per germline. The junction had 5 bases not matched to a gene; V was cut back by 4 bases and J by 5 bases. Here the CDR3 reads CASSWTSGAGETQYF. In DNA, the CDR3 is TGTGCCAGCAGCTGGACTAGCGGGGCAGGGGAGACCCAGTACTTC.

Comments on this clone: The junction departs from germline at one end; a sequencing error may be responsible. The chain uses TRBV7-9 and TRBJ1-5; weak D call: TRBD1 (5 bases). This CDR3 region has 12 residues. Germline CDR1 SEHNR, CDR2 FQNEAQ (reference sequence). The CDR3 region has the DNA TGTGCCAGCAGCCTCGACCAGGGTAATGTCTGCTTT. Residues: CASSLDQGNVCF. The full variable domain, in which reference TRBV7-9 and TRBJ1-5 provide the parts outside the CDR3, is DTGVSQNPRHKITKRGQNVTFRCDPISEHNRLYWYRQTLGQGPEFLTYFQNEAQLEKSRLLSDRFSAERPKGSFSTLEIQRTEQGDSAMYLCASSLDQGNVCFGDGTRLSIL.

The rearrangement links TRBV12-5 to TRBJ2-2, with 7 bases aligning to TRBD2. V was clipped by 8 bases and J by 6 bases; unmatched bases: 12. The germline V gene has CDR1 LGHNT and CDR2 FRNRAP. This CDR3 spans 15 amino acids. CDR3 nucleotide sequence: TGTGCTAGTAGTGCGTCGGGACTAAGGTCCGGGGAGCTGTTTTTT. Its translation is CASSASGLRSGELFF. The variable domain in full, with the rest retrieved from reference TRBV12-5 and TRBJ2-2, is DARVTQTPRHKVTEMGQEVTMRCQPILGHNTVFWYRQTMMQGLELLAYFRNRAPLDDSGMPKDRFSAEMPDATLATLKIQPSEPRDSAVYFCASSASGLRSGELFFGEGSRLTVL.

The chain recombines TRBV10-3 with TRBJ2-7; possibly TRBD2 for D (5 bases). The germline gives CDR1 ENHRY, CDR2 SYGVKD. The germline V and J ends were trimmed by 0 bases and 5 bases, with 8 bases remaining between them. The CDR3 extends over 13 amino acids. DNA for the CDR3: TGTGCCATCAGTGAGTCGCGGGTCCACGAGCAGTACTTC. It translates to CAISESRVHEQYF.

This clone was detected only a few times. The chain links TRBV10-1 to TRBJ2-7; D may be TRBD1 (6 bases). Germline V gives CDR1 WNHNN, CDR2 SYGVQD (reference sequence). The CDR3 spans 12 residues. Trimming shortened V by 5 bases and J by 3 bases, and 8 bases separated the two germline ends. CDR3 sequence (DNA): TGCGCCAGCAGTCGGACAGACTACGAGCAGTACTTC. Translating it yields CASSRTDYEQYF.

The J gene is TRBJ2-2, the V gene TRBV6-6; D remains ambiguous. Germline V CDR1 and CDR2: MNHNY, SVGAGI (reference sequence). V gave up 4 bases and J gave up 4 bases, with 10 bases separating them. The CDR3 covers 14 residues. CDR3 nucleotides: TGTGCCAGCAGTTCCACCGGTGGCACCGGGGAGCTGTTTTTT. Protein sequence: CASSSTGGTGELFF.

CDR3 protein: CARQNDRGGRWNTEAFF. CDR3 sequence (DNA): TGTGCCCGCCAAAACGACAGGGGAGGTCGGTGGAACACTGAAGCTTTCTTT. This rearrangement joins TRBV2 to TRBJ1-1; TRBD1 agrees at 8 bases. V dropped 11 bases and J dropped 1; count of bases not matched to a gene: 18. The CDR3 sequence is 17 residues long. The germline gives CDR1 SNHLY, CDR2 FYNNEI. Together with reference TRBV2 and TRBJ1-1, the CDR3 gives the full variable domain: EPEVTQTPSHQVTQMGQEVILRCVPISNHLYFYWYRQILGQKVEFLVSFYNNEISEKSEIFDDQFSVERPDGSNFTLKIRSTKLEDSAMYFCARQNDRGGRWNTEAFFGQGTRLTVV.

J is TRBJ2-5 and V is TRBV7-2; weak D call: TRBD2 (5 bases). CDR1 SGHTA and CDR2 FQGNSA come from the germline V gene. The CDR3 sequence is 15 residues long. V lost 6 bases and J lost 1, with 15 bases in between. In nucleotides, the CDR3 is TGTGCCAGCAGACCCTTAGGAGGATTCCAAGAGACCCAGTACTTC. This sequence encodes CASRPLGGFQETQYF.

This clone has just a few counts. The genes are TRBV6-6 and TRBJ2-3; 8 bases are a match to TRBD1. CDR1 and CDR2 from the germline V gene are MNHNY and SVGAGI (reference sequence). This CDR3 is built from 12 residues. V trimming: 6 bases; J trimming: 10 bases; junction bases outside the gene matches: 6. The CDR3 nucleotides are TGTGCCAGCAGCCATCAGGGGGCGGCGCAGTATTTT. Translation gives CASSHQGAAQYF.

The V and J genes are TRBV2 and TRBJ2-1, with 7 bases matching TRBD2. The CDR3 is 14 amino acids. V dropped 4 bases and J dropped 12; count of bases not matched to a gene: 12. The germline CDR1 and CDR2 sequences are SNHLY and FYNNEI. CDR3 loop: CASSVTSSGGGQFF. As DNA, the CDR3 is TGTGCCAGCAGTGTAACTAGCTCGGGAGGTGGGCAGTTCTTC.

Only a few counts were recorded for this clone. V and J are TRBV6-1 and TRBJ1-1; 9 bases match TRBD1. Germline V lookup: CDR1 MNHNS, CDR2 SASEGT. V dropped 6 bases and J dropped 3; count of bases not matched to a gene: 2. The CDR3 runs 13 residues. The CDR3 region is CASRRDRDTEAFF. In nucleotides, the CDR3 is TGTGCCAGCAGACGGGACAGGGACACTGAAGCTTTCTTT.

The gene calls are TRBV19 and TRBJ2-5, with 8 bases lining up with TRBD1. Per germline, CDR1 LNHDA and CDR2 SQIVND (reference sequence). CDR3 length equals 17 residues. With V trimmed by 6 bases and J by 6 bases, 18 bases remained unmatched. The CDR3 nucleotides read TGTGCCAGTAGCCCTGGACAGGGAGTGGAATGGCGCAAGACCCAGTACTTC. Encoded protein: CASSPGQGVEWRKTQYF. The variable domain in full, completed from reference TRBV19 and TRBJ2-5, reads DGGITQSPKYLFRKEGQNVTLSCEQNLNHDAMYWYRQDPGQGLRLIYYSQIVNDFQKGDIAEGYSVSREKKESFPLTVTSAQKNPTAFYLCASSPGQGVEWRKTQYFGPGTRLLVL.

This rearrangement joins TRBV5-1 to TRBJ1-3, with no clear D. Germline CDR1 is SGHRS and CDR2 is YFSETQ. There are 15 residues in the CDR3. Trimming removed 0 bases at V and 0 bases at J, with 7 bases between. CDR3 DNA sequence: TGCGCCAGCAGCTTGGTTGGAGCCTCTGGAAACACCATATATTTT. This encodes CASSLVGASGNTIYF. The variable domain in full, completed from reference TRBV5-1 and TRBJ1-3, reads KAGVTQTPRYLIKTRGQQVTLSCSPISGHRSVSWYQQTPGQGLQFLFEYFSETQRNKGNFPGRFSGRQFSNSRSEMNVSTLELGDSALYLCASSLVGASGNTIYFGEGSWLTVV.